This T cell receptor (beta chain) was sequenced in a study of siplizumab effects on memory and regulatory T cells. Germline V gene lookup returns CDR1 MNHNS and CDR2 SASEGT. V lost 7 bases and J lost 4, with 11 bases in between. The CDR3 has 13 residues. The data were produced by immunoSEQ multiplex PCR, yet TCRdb's version contains in-frame clones alone and is incomplete. The profile shows some 97,000 clones, 80% to 95% of them singletons. Whole-study findings and limits: Where siplizumab was present, mappable alloreactive CD4+ clones averaged 68.8% Treg-derived, compared with approximately 25% in controls.

With respect to this clone: Its specificity is not known.

This chain uses TRBV6-1 with TRBJ1-5; no firm D call. This receptor was taken from a human donor in good health. Some clones in this sample may be carry-over from other donors' samples. Material: CD4+ T cells sorted from blood. The CDR3 nucleotides read TGTGCCAGCACTCCTAGGGAAAATCAGCCCCAGCATTTT. Its protein product is CASTPRENQPQHF.